This passage covers 12 T cell receptor beta chains from one sample sequenced in a study of early T cells in non-severe SARS-CoV-2 infection. TCRdb analysed the 5' RACE reads with MiXCR anew, one entry per CDR3 protein. The data hold some 22,000 distinct CDR3 sequences, with approximately 4.5% observed a single time. The sample taken for sequencing was whole blood. The receptors shown here come from an adult who was a healthcare worker with PCR-confirmed SARS-CoV-2 infection or an uninfected control (not recorded which).

This clonotype was seen at least ten times. This rearrangement joins TRBV28 to TRBJ2-5; TRBD1 aligns across 7 bases. Germline CDR1 is MDHEN and CDR2 is SYDVKM. This CDR3 has 15 residues. The ends lost 3 bases at V and 5 bases at J; junction bases unmatched: 9. Here the CDR3 reads CASSFLGQDRETQYF. For the CDR3, the DNA is TGTGCCAGCAGTTTCCTAGGACAGGACCGGGAGACCCAGTACTTC.

This clonotype occurred a few times. V usage is TRBV12-3 or TRBV12-4 and J usage is TRBJ1-6; D ambiguous. The CDR3 sequence is 11 residues long. The ends were cut back, 3 bases at V and 14 bases at J, with 8 bases in the middle. The chain's CDR3 is CASSFAGSLHF. The CDR3 bases are TGTGCCAGCAGTTTCGCCGGGTCCCTCCACTTT.

There are many counts of this clonotype. One end of the junction fails to match germline, which may point to a read error. The rearrangement joins TRBV7-2 to TRBJ2-7; D not resolved. The CDR3 spans 12 residues. The germline V gene has CDR1 SGHTA and CDR2 FQGNSA. This CDR3 is CASSLLGKAAVF. As DNA, the CDR3 is TGTGCCAGCAGCTTATTGGGGAAGGCGGCCGTCTTC.

The CDR3 nucleotides are TGTGCCCTTGGACAGGAGAACACCATATATTTT. Encoded protein: CALGQENTIYF. The chain has TRBV10-3 and TRBJ1-3; 7 bases agree with TRBD1. The CDR3 loop spans 11 amino acids. CDR1 is ENHRY and CDR2 is SYGVKD in the germline V gene. Germline trimming cut 11 bases from V and 7 bases from J; bases unmatched to any gene: 5.

Remarks on this clonotype: It may be a read error: a sequence one base away is much more abundant. The chain combines TRBV4-3 with TRBJ2-1, with D uncertain. The CDR3 totals 15 residues. Germline CDR1 is LGHNA and CDR2 is YSLEER. In DNA, the CDR3 is TGCGCCAGCAGCCAAGATCCGGCAGATTACAATGAGCAGATCTTC. Residues: CASSQDPADYNEQIF.

This clonotype was seen repeatedly, ten times or more. The genes are TRBV18 and TRBJ2-7, with 8 bases that match TRBD1. Germline V gene sequence: CDR1 KGHSH, CDR2 LQKENI. The CDR3 consists of 16 residues. The V gene end was trimmed by 1 base and the J gene end by 5 bases; junction bases not matched to a gene: 10. CDR3 loop: CASSPRAGQASHEQYF. The CDR3, as DNA: TGTGCCAGCTCACCACGTGCGGGACAGGCCTCACACGAGCAGTACTTC.

V is TRBV15 and J is TRBJ2-3; TRBD1 might be the D (6 bases). The germline V gene encodes CDR1 LNHNV and CDR2 YYDKDF (reference sequence). This CDR3 spans 18 amino acids. The V gene lost 1 base and the J gene lost 3 bases, with 20 bases spanning the gap. Here the CDR3 reads CATSRAGAGVITTDTQYF. In DNA, the CDR3 is TGTGCCACCAGCAGAGCCGGCGCAGGGGTCATAACAACAGATACGCAGTATTTT.

The V and J genes are TRBV28 and TRBJ2-3, with D perhaps given as TRBD1 or TRBD2 (5 bases each). The germline gives CDR1 MDHEN, CDR2 SYDVKM. The V and J ends lost 5 bases and 10 bases respectively, with 28 bases between them. This CDR3 spans 17 amino acids. CDR3 DNA: TGTGCCAGCAGTCCGGCGCCGGGGACGCGTCAAGGGATGGCGCAGTATTTT. This translates into CASSPAPGTRQGMAQYF.

This clonotype has at least ten counts. This chain connects TRBV4-1 to TRBJ1-5; D remains unclear. Germline V gives CDR1 MGHRA, CDR2 YSYEKL. This CDR3 is 17 amino acids long. Between the trimmed V and J ends, which lost 0 bases and 0 bases, there was a span of 12 bases. The CDR3 loop is CASSQDSRFYSNQPQHF. CDR3 DNA: TGCGCCAGCAGCCAAGATTCAAGGTTTTATAGCAATCAGCCCCAGCATTTT.

The gene calls are TRBV6-5 and TRBJ2-7, with D possibly being TRBD2 (5 bases). In germline, CDR1 is MNHEY, CDR2 SVGAGI. CDR3 length: 17 amino acids. V gave up 4 bases and J gave up 0 bases, with 19 bases separating them. The CDR3 region is CASSWFAYPGSSYEQYF. CDR3 nucleotide sequence: TGTGCCAGCAGTTGGTTCGCATATCCGGGAAGCTCCTACGAGCAGTACTTC.

V gene TRBV19 combines with J gene TRBJ2-5; perhaps TRBD2 as D (5 bases). Germline V lookup: CDR1 LNHDA, CDR2 SQIVND (reference sequence). The CDR3 sequence is 13 residues long. Trimming left V 9 bases short and J 9 bases short, with 20 bases between. DNA of the CDR3: TGTGCCAGCGGGCCTTCGGGGTTCGATGCCCAGTACTTC. Translating it yields CASGPSGFDAQYF.

V gene TRBV18 combines with J gene TRBJ1-1; maybe TRBD1 (6 bases). Germline CDR1 reads KGHSH; CDR2 reads LQKENI. V lost 3 bases, J lost 8 bases, and 13 bases lay in between. The length of the CDR3 is 13 residues. CDR3 residues: CASSPSLGGEAFF. CDR3 DNA: TGTGCCAGCTCACCCTCTTTGGGGGGCGAAGCTTTCTTT. The entire variable domain, with the rest obtained from reference TRBV18 and TRBJ1-1, is as follows: NAGVMQNPRHLVRRRGQEARLRCSPMKGHSHVYWYRQLPEEGLKFMVYLQKENIIDESGMPKERFSAEFPKEGPSILRIQQVVRGDSAAYFCASSPSLGGEAFFGQGTRLTVV.